A selection of T cell receptor beta chains follows, all from one sample in a study of blood T cells in healthy people across ages. TCRdb passed the 5' RACE reads through MiXCR, listing each CDR3 protein once. In the table there are about 1.1 million distinct CDR3 sequences, 30% to 40% of which are singletons. Sequencing was performed on blood. These receptor sequences come from a man in his late teens or twenties in good health. CDR3s include the opening cysteine and the closing phenylalanine or tryptophan. The D gene is left open where the match is weak. Size is omitted from some rows. Given values are once, few, many or a class for expanded clones.

v_gene,j_gene,abundance,d_gene,CDR3aa,CDR3nt
TRBV11-2,TRBJ1-4,.,TRBD1,CASSFGTGVKEKLFF,TGTGCCAGCAGCTTCGGGACAGGGGTAAAAGAAAAACTGTTTTTT
TRBV20-1,TRBJ2-7,.,.,CSARDPRLYEQYF,TGCAGTGCTAGAGATCCCAGGTTGTACGAGCAGTACTTC
TRBV7-2,TRBJ2-4,.,TRBD2,CASSPLSGGDIQYF,TGTGCCAGCAGCCCCTTGAGCGGGGGGGACATTCAGTACTTC
TRBV7-2,TRBJ2-1,.,TRBD1,CASSLPGQVRYGPEFF,TGTGCCAGCAGCTTGCCGGGACAGGTACGGTACGGTCCGGAGTTCTTC
TRBV28,TRBJ1-4,.,.,CASTSAGGGRSNEKLFF,TGTGCCAGCACCTCGGCGGGGGGCGGGAGGTCTAATGAAAAACTGTTTTTT
TRBV29-1,TRBJ1-2,many,TRBD1,CSTEVTGDYGYTF,TGCAGCACTGAGGTCACAGGGGATTATGGCTACACCTTC
TRBV11-1,TRBJ2-2,.,TRBD2,CASSYPLWTSGGDYNTGELFF,TGTGCCAGCAGCTACCCACTTTGGACTAGCGGGGGGGATTATAACACCGGGGAGCTGTTTTTT
TRBV6-2/TRBV6-3,TRBJ2-1,.,.,CASSPFSGTRVGYEQFF,TGTGCCAGCAGCCCCTTTTCCGGGACGAGGGTAGGATATGAGCAGTTCTTC
TRBV5-1,TRBJ1-1,.,.,CASSLEPGSNTEAFF,TGCGCCAGCAGCTTGGAGCCGGGTTCGAACACTGAAGCTTTCTTT
TRBV3-1,TRBJ1-3,.,.,CASSQDAALLNTIYF,TGTGCCAGCAGCCAAGATGCGGCCCTGCTAAACACCATATATTTT
TRBV7-9,TRBJ2-1,.,.,CASSRFLTGFAEQFF,TGTGCCAGCAGCCGTTTCCTTACGGGGTTTGCTGAGCAGTTCTTC
TRBV6-2/TRBV6-3,TRBJ2-7,.,.,CASSYGRPSSYEQYF,TGTGCCAGCAGTTACGGCAGGCCCAGCTCCTACGAGCAGTACTTC
TRBV7-8,TRBJ1-1,.,.,CASSLEAVEGHGVMNTEAFF,TGTGCCAGCAGCTTAGAAGCTGTGGAGGGGCACGGTGTGATGAACACTGAAGCTTTCTTT
TRBV7-8,TRBJ1-1,.,TRBD1,CASSSRQGSGTEAFF,TGTGCCAGCAGCTCAAGACAGGGATCGGGGACTGAAGCTTTCTTT
TRBV12-3/TRBV12-4,TRBJ2-3,few,TRBD2,CASSYAGGTEASTDTQYF,TGTGCCAGCAGTTACGCGGGGGGAACGGAAGCTAGCACAGATACGCAGTATTTT
TRBV6-5,TRBJ2-1,few,.,CASSYRINNEQFF,TGTGCCAGCAGTTACCGGATTAACAATGAGCAGTTCTTC
TRBV4-2,TRBJ1-2,many,.,CASSQEARANYGYTF,TGTGCCAGCAGCCAAGAGGCTAGGGCTAACTATGGCTACACCTTC
TRBV19,TRBJ2-3,.,.,CASSTPGSIDTQYF,TGTGCCAGTAGTACACCTGGCTCGATAGATACGCAGTATTTT
TRBV2,TRBJ1-1,.,.,CASSVERTATEAFF,TGTGCCAGCAGTGTCGAGAGGACGGCCACTGAAGCTTTCTTT
TRBV12-3/TRBV12-4,TRBJ1-2,few,TRBD1,CASSGDRASGYTF,TGTGCCAGCAGTGGGGACAGGGCGAGTGGCTACACCTTC
TRBV29-1,TRBJ1-1,few,TRBD1,CSVEVGGGTEAFF,TGCAGCGTTGAAGTAGGGGGCGGGACTGAAGCTTTCTTT
TRBV12-3/TRBV12-4,TRBJ1-2,few,.,CASSRPRTVNYGYTF,TGTGCCAGCAGCCGACCCCGAACAGTTAACTATGGCTACACCTTC
TRBV29-1,TRBJ1-1,.,.,CSVRQALTEAFF,TGCAGCGTACGACAGGCCCTCACTGAAGCTTTCTTT
TRBV29-1,TRBJ1-5,few,.,CSALIGGSDQPQHF,TGCAGCGCCCTGATTGGGGGGTCAGATCAGCCCCAGCATTTT
TRBV20-1,TRBJ2-7,few,.,CSARPGIGTYEQYF,TGCAGTGCTAGGCCGGGGATCGGAACCTACGAGCAGTACTTC
TRBV28,TRBJ1-1,.,TRBD1,CASSLADRGSTEAFF,TGTGCCAGCAGTTTAGCCGACAGGGGGAGCACTGAAGCTTTCTTT
TRBV25-1,TRBJ2-3,few,.,CASSVGNTQYF,TGTGCCAGCAGCGTGGGAAATACGCAGTATTTT
TRBV4-3,TRBJ1-4,once,.,CASSQDGYGSGDEKLFF,TGCGCCAGCAGCCAAGATGGGTATGGTTCGGGGGATGAAAAACTGTTTTTT
TRBV6-2/TRBV6-3,TRBJ2-1,few,TRBD1,CASSSLTGTGGTNEQFF,TGTGCCAGCAGCAGCCTTACCGGGACAGGGGGTACAAATGAGCAGTTCTTC
TRBV7-9,TRBJ1-2,.,.,CASSFRLSYTF,TGTGCCAGCAGCTTCCGACTTAGCTACACCTTC
TRBV5-1,TRBJ2-2,many,.,CASSFNTGELFF,TGTGCCAGCAGTTTTAACACCGGGGAGCTGTTTTTT
TRBV9,TRBJ2-3,few,TRBD1,CASSVSSAGGRDTQYF,TGTGCCAGCAGCGTTTCGTCGGCAGGGGGTAGAGATACGCAGTATTTT
TRBV12-3/TRBV12-4,TRBJ2-2,few,.,CASSLRTTNTGELFF,TGTGCCAGCAGTTTAAGGACAACGAACACCGGGGAGCTGTTTTTT
TRBV9,TRBJ2-4,many,TRBD1,CASSYGTGGNIQYF,TGTGCCAGCAGCTACGGGACAGGGGGCAACATTCAGTACTTC
TRBV6-1,TRBJ1-4,.,TRBD1,CASSFQGGNEKLFF,TGTGCCAGCAGCTTCCAGGGGGGAAATGAAAAACTGTTTTTT
TRBV20-1,TRBJ2-5,many,TRBD1,CSARDGGQGGEETQYF,TGCAGTGCTAGAGATGGCGGACAGGGCGGGGAAGAGACCCAGTACTTC
TRBV18,TRBJ1-2,.,TRBD1,CASSPGQESYGYTF,TGTGCCAGCTCCCCGGGACAGGAGTCCTATGGCTACACCTTC
TRBV5-1,TRBJ1-1,few,TRBD1,CASGSGTAGTEAFF,TGCGCCAGCGGTTCCGGGACAGCGGGCACTGAAGCTTTCTTT
TRBV7-9,TRBJ2-7,.,TRBD1,CASSSRNRGFLEQYF,TGTGCCAGCAGCTCTCGAAACAGGGGGTTCCTCGAGCAGTACTTC